This T cell receptor (beta chain) was captured by sequencing in a study of blood T cell repertoires in COVID-19. Study as a whole: COVID-19 samples from acute and convalescent phases originated in the United States, Italy and Spain.

Study processing details: Cell counts per sample came from amplifying reference gene primers. Measured with immunoSEQ multiplex PCR; TCRdb has only the in-frame clones, and not every one. V, J and clone size are those of that table, while D and trimming were read from the DNA. The profile covers over 130,000 clones, with 75% to 90% appearing a single time and 10% to 13% taken by the ten largest. Unmatched junction bases numbered 3, after V lost 4 bases and J lost 6 bases. The CDR3 totals 13 residues. Germline CDR1 and CDR2: MDHEN and SYDVKM. The rearrangement uses TRBV28 and TRBJ2-3; 8 bases agree with TRBD1. The clonotype originates from a man in his 60s with active or convalescent COVID-19. Sequencing was done on a sample of peripheral blood. CDR3 sequence: CASSSRGPDTQYF. The DNA of the CDR3 is TGTGCCAGCAGTTCCAGGGGGCCCGATACGCAGTATTTT.